This TCR beta chain was recovered during a study of T cells after posttransplantation cyclophosphamide. Study observations and caveats: Blood and skin or GI T cell repertoires showed limited TRB overlap.

This CDR3 has 14 residues. CDR1 SGHNT and CDR2 YENEEA come from the germline V gene. V lost 1 base to trimming and J lost 7 bases, with 13 bases between them. A note on this clone: Its antigen is as yet unknown.

Generated by immunoSEQ multiplex PCR, the TCRdb table keeps only in-frame clones and is missing some. This table holds about 47,000 clones, about 90% found once. The V and J genes are TRBV11-3 and TRBJ2-5; weak D call: TRBD1 (5 bases). This sequence was found in a woman aged 45 to 65 in good health and a related stem cell transplant donor. The specimen sequenced was PBMCs. For the CDR3, the DNA is TGTGCCAGCAGCTTAGGGGGCCCCCGTGGGACCCAGTACTTC. The encoded protein is CASSLGGPRGTQYF.